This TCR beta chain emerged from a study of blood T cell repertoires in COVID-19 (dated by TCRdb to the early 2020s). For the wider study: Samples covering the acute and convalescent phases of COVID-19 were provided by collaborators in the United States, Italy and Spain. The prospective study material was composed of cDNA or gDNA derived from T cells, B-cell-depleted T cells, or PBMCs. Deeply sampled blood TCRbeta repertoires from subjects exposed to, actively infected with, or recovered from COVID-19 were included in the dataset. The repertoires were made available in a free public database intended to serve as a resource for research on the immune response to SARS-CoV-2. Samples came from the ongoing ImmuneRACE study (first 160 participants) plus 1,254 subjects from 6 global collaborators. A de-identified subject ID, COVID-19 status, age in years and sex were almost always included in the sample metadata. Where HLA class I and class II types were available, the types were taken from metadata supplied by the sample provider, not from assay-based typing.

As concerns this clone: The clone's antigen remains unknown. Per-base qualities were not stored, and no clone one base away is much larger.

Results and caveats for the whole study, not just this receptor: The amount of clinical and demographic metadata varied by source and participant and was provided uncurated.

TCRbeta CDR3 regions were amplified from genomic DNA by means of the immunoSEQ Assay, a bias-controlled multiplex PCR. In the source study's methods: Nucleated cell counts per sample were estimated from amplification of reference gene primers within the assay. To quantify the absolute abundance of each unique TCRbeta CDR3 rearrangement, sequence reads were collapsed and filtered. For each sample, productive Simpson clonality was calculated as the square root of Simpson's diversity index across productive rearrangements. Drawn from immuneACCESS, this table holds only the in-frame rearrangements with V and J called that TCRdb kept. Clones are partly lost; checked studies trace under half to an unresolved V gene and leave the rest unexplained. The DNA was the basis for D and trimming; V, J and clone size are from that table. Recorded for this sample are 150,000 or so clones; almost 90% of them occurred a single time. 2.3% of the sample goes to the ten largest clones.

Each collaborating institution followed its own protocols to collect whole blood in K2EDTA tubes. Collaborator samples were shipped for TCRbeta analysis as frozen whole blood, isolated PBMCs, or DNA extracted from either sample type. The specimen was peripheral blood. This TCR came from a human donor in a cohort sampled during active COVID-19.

The CDR3 reads CAWSLQISGNTIYF. The nucleotide sequence is given as TGTGCCTGGAGTCTGCAGATATCTGGAAACACCATATATTTT. The rearranged segments are TRBV30 and TRBJ1-3; no D segment can be confidently identified. V is cut by 2 bases and J by 1 base, and the space between the germline ends is 9 bases. The germline V gene (reference sequence) sets CDR1 to GTSNPN and CDR2 to SVGIG. Inclusive of the bounding cysteine and phenylalanine, the CDR3 is 14 residues long. Only the CDR3 region is kept as DNA, spanning 42 bases read in frame from base 1.